This T cell receptor (beta chain) originates from a study of blood T cells in healthy people across ages. Concerning this clonotype: Its antigen is not identified.

Combining a sample-barcoded 5' primer with a J-beta primer mix, a second PCR ran for about 7 to 12 cycles. A template-switch adaptor with 12 random nucleotides tagged each cDNA molecule. Each of the samples gave a minimum of 3 million paired-end reads that contained CDR3. Using its own MiXCR run on the 5' RACE reads, TCRdb lists one record per CDR3 protein. This table holds some 760,000 distinct CDR3 sequences, 25% found once. Study-wide findings and caveats: A roughly linear fall in TCR beta diversity per million T cells was seen with increasing age.

Germline CDR1 SGHAT, CDR2 FQDESV (reference sequence). V was pared by 2 bases and J by 11 bases, with 10 bases between. The CDR3 covers 12 residues. The same sample was also studied in work on T cells of mothers and their children.

This receptor was taken from a boy aged 10-17 years in good health. The chain recombines TRBV11-1 with TRBJ2-4, with a possible D match to TRBD1 (5 bases). The sample taken for sequencing was blood. The CDR3, as DNA: TGTGCCAGCAGCTTACAGGGATCGCTTCAGTACTTC. Translating it yields CASSLQGSLQYF.